The next 4 T cell receptor beta chains were all read from a single sample in a study of blood T cell repertoires in COVID-19. TCRdb's copy holds only in-frame clones and misses some; the assay was immunoSEQ multiplex PCR. The sample lists 65,000 or so clones, around 74% occurring once. What was sequenced was peripheral blood. The source of these receptors is a woman in her fifties or sixties with active or convalescent COVID-19.

This clone was counted only a few times. The V and J genes are TRBV19 and TRBJ2-1; 10 bases are a match to TRBD2. The germline V gene encodes CDR1 LNHDA and CDR2 SQIVND (reference sequence). CDR3 length: 18 amino acids. With 3 bases clipped from V and 5 bases from J, the junction kept 13 bases outside the gene matches. CDR3 in amino acids: CASSIGYGLAGANNEQFF. The DNA for the CDR3 is TGTGCCAGTAGTATCGGATATGGGCTAGCGGGAGCAAACAATGAGCAGTTCTTC.

The chain couples TRBV24-1 to TRBJ2-5; D perhaps matches TRBD1 (6 bases). Deletions cut 6 bases from V and 4 bases from J, with 11 bases between. This CDR3 comprises 13 residues. Germline CDR1 is KGHDR and CDR2 is SFDVKD. CDR3 bases: TGTGCCACCAGTAAGGACAGTACAGAGACCCAGTACTTC. Its protein is CATSKDSTETQYF.

The rearrangement joins TRBV19 to TRBJ1-2, with D possibly matching TRBD1 (6 bases). From germline, CDR1 is LNHDA and CDR2 SQIVND (reference sequence). The CDR3 spans 17 residues. Trimming cost V 9 bases and J 5 bases, with 28 bases left between them. CDR3 in amino acids: CASARTAVVQLGYGYTF. The DNA of the CDR3 is TGTGCCAGCGCGCGGACAGCGGTTGTGCAGCTAGGTTATGGCTACACCTTC.

The DNA for the CDR3 is TGTGCCAGCAGCTTAGAAGGAGGGGACACTGAAGCTTTCTTT. This codes for CASSLEGGDTEAFF. The gene calls are TRBV7-2 and TRBJ1-1, with D maybe TRBD1 (5 bases). The germline gives CDR1 SGHTA, CDR2 FQGNSA. Trimming pared 1 base from V and 3 bases from J, leaving 9 bases between. This CDR3 spans 14 amino acids.